This passage covers 9 T cell receptor beta chains from one sample sequenced in a study of cytomegalovirus exposure and HLA in healthy donors. Vbeta (60) and Jbeta (13) primers were used in the PCR. The data were produced by immunoSEQ multiplex PCR, yet TCRdb's version contains in-frame clones alone and is incomplete. Of over 100,000 clones in the sample, roughly 80% were seen once. Sequencing input: PBMCs. These receptors all stem from a male donor in good health and CMV-seronegative.

V gene TRBV2 combines with J gene TRBJ2-7, with TRBD2 matching 11 bases. V was clipped by 4 bases and J by 5 bases; unmatched bases: 10. This CDR3 comprises 16 residues. Germline CDR1 reads SNHLY; CDR2 reads FYNNEI. CDR3 DNA sequence: TGTGCCAGCAGTGTACGTCTAGCGGGAGGAGAGGACGAGCAGTACTTC. Translation gives CASSVRLAGGEDEQYF. Full variable domain (missing parts from reference TRBV2 and TRBJ2-7): EPEVTQTPSHQVTQMGQEVILRCVPISNHLYFYWYRQILGQKVEFLVSFYNNEISEKSEIFDDQFSVERPDGSNFTLKIRSTKLEDSAMYFCASSVRLAGGEDEQYFGPGTRLTVT.

V gene TRBV5-1 combines with J gene TRBJ2-7; 8 bases align to TRBD1. Germline CDR1 reads SGHRS; CDR2 reads YFSETQ. The CDR3 sequence is 14 residues long. The V and J ends lost 4 bases and 2 bases, in that order; junction bases with no gene match: 5. In DNA form, the CDR3 reads TGCGCCAGCAGCACGGACAGGGCCGCCTACGAGCAGTACTTC. Amino acid sequence: CASSTDRAAYEQYF. The full variable domain, completed using reference TRBV5-1 and TRBJ2-7, is KAGVTQTPRYLIKTRGQQVTLSCSPISGHRSVSWYQQTPGQGLQFLFEYFSETQRNKGNFPGRFSGRQFSNSRSEMNVSTLELGDSALYLCASSTDRAAYEQYFGPGTRLTVT.

This chain uses TRBV2 with TRBJ1-3, with 7 nucleotides matching TRBD1. Germline CDR1 reads SNHLY; CDR2 reads FYNNEI. The CDR3 loop spans 13 amino acids. The junction had 5 bases not matched to a gene; V was cut back by 7 bases and J by 5 bases. The CDR3 reads CASKGTDRNTIYF. CDR3 DNA: TGTGCCAGCAAAGGGACAGATAGAAACACCATATATTTT. The variable domain in full, completed from reference TRBV2 and TRBJ1-3, reads EPEVTQTPSHQVTQMGQEVILRCVPISNHLYFYWYRQILGQKVEFLVSFYNNEISEKSEIFDDQFSVERPDGSNFTLKIRSTKLEDSAMYFCASKGTDRNTIYFGEGSWLTVV.

In its sample, this clone was seen once. The chain uses TRBV15 and TRBJ2-3; unclear D gene. CDR1 LNHNV and CDR2 YYDKDF come from the germline V gene (reference sequence). The CDR3 sequence is 14 residues long. With 1 base removed from V and 1 base from J, the gap between germline ends came to 6 bases. CDR3 in DNA: TGTGCCACCAGCAGAGCCCAGGGCACAGATACGCAGTATTTT. This sequence encodes CATSRAQGTDTQYF.

The gene calls are TRBV28 and TRBJ2-3; tentative D call: TRBD2 (7 bases). Trimming shortened V by 9 bases and J by 5 bases, and 24 bases separated the two germline ends. Germline CDR1 reads MDHEN; CDR2 reads SYDVKM. The CDR3 has 16 amino acids. In DNA form, the CDR3 reads TGTGCCAGTATTTTGGGTGCGGGGGCAGGGAGAGATACGCAGTATTTT. This translates into CASILGAGAGRDTQYF. The whole variable domain, filled in from reference TRBV28 and TRBJ2-3, reads DVKVTQSSRYLVKRTGEKVFLECVQDMDHENMFWYRQDPGLGLRLIYFSYDVKMKEKGDIPEGYSVSREKKERFSLILESASTNQTSMYLCASILGAGAGRDTQYFGPGTRLTVL.

The chain is built from TRBV7-9 and TRBJ1-3; D is ambiguous. Looked up from germline, CDR1 is SEHNR and CDR2 is FQNEAQ (reference sequence). The V and J ends lost 4 bases and 3 bases respectively, with 16 bases between them. This CDR3 comprises 16 residues. CDR3 nucleotide sequence: TGTGCCAGCAGCTCATCAGGCTTGTCCCGTGGAAACACCATATATTTT. The encoded protein is CASSSSGLSRGNTIYF.

The rearrangement uses TRBV2 and TRBJ2-5, with 7 bases lining up with TRBD1. The CDR3 is 14 residues long. Germline V lookup: CDR1 SNHLY, CDR2 FYNNEI. V shed 6 bases and J 5 bases; nucleotides not matched to a gene: 9. The CDR3 bases are TGTGCCAGCAGCAAAGGGACAGTGGGGGAGACCCAGTACTTC. Translated, it gives CASSKGTVGETQYF.

The chain is built from TRBV4-2 and TRBJ2-3; maybe TRBD1 (6 bases). The germline V gene encodes CDR1 LGHNA and CDR2 YNFKEQ. V was pared by 2 bases and J by 0 bases, with 15 bases between. CDR3 length equals 17 residues. CDR3 amino acids: CASSQPGTLTSTDTQYF. CDR3 bases: TGTGCCAGCAGCCAACCCGGGACACTAACCAGCACAGATACGCAGTATTTT.

The chain is built from TRBV11-2 and TRBJ1-2; 12 nucleotides match TRBD1. CDR1 and CDR2 from the germline V gene are SGHAT and FQNNGV. V was clipped by 6 bases and J by 8 bases; unmatched bases: 10. The CDR3 covers 15 residues. The DNA for the CDR3 is TGTGCCAGCAGGGAGTATCCGGGACAGGGGGCCGGCTACACCTTC. This gives the protein CASREYPGQGAGYTF. The complete variable domain, with remaining parts taken from reference TRBV11-2 and TRBJ1-2, reads EAGVAQSPRYKIIEKRQSVAFWCNPISGHATLYWYQQILGQGPKLLIQFQNNGVVDDSQLPKDRFSAERLKGVDSTLKIQPAKLEDSAVYLCASREYPGQGAGYTFGSGTRLTVV.